Shown below are 2 T cell receptor beta chains from a single sample sequenced in a study of type 1 and type 2 diabetes patients. PCR was run on genomic DNA. Multiplex PCR with 30 forward and 13 reverse primers amplified the TCR beta CDR3. TCRdb passed the multiplex PCR reads through MiXCR, listing each CDR3 protein once. Among under 300,000 distinct CDR3 sequences listed, roughly 50% were seen once. The specimen sequenced was peripheral blood mononuclear cells (PBMCs). These receptor sequences come from a man younger than 35 with type 2 diabetes.

This clonotype has a handful of counts. The chain is built from TRBV15 and TRBJ2-7; D may correspond to TRBD1 or TRBD2 (5 bases each). This CDR3 comprises 17 residues. Trimming stripped 5 bases from V and 0 bases from J, with 20 bases between. The germline V gene has CDR1 LNHNV and CDR2 YYDKDF (reference sequence). The CDR3 DNA sequence: TGTGCCACCAGCCGAGTGGTCGGGGCAGTTTACTCCTACGAGCAGTACTTC. It specifies CATSRVVGAVYSYEQYF.

The rearrangement uses TRBV4-2 and TRBJ2-6; 10 bases agree with TRBD2. Germline V gene sequence: CDR1 LGHNA, CDR2 YNFKEQ. There are 18 residues in the CDR3. Trimming at V came to 1 base and at J to 0 bases, leaving 3 bases not matched to a gene. CDR3 nucleotides: TGTGCCAGCAGCCAAGGACTAGCGGGTCTCTCTGGGGCCAACGTCCTGACTTTC. Translating gives CASSQGLAGLSGANVLTF.